The 12 T cell receptor beta chains below were found in one sample sequenced in a study of human thymus T cells. Resected material from corrective heart surgery provided the thymus tissue analysed. Sequenced by immunoSEQ multiplex PCR; TCRdb stores in-frame clones only, minus some. The data contain fewer than 90,000 clones, just over 95% of them seen just once; the ten biggest clones take up roughly 0.03%. The sample comprised thymus tissue. The receptors stem from a boy under three years old with a congenital heart defect but otherwise immunologically healthy.

The J gene is TRBJ2-4, the V gene TRBV6-1; D call uncertain. The CDR3 consists of 17 residues. V was pared by 3 bases and J by 2 bases, with 17 bases between. Germline assignment: CDR1 MNHNS and CDR2 SASEGT. The CDR3 spells CASSDPSRRGPKNIQYF. The CDR3 bases are TGTGCCAGCAGTGATCCCTCTAGAAGAGGACCCAAAAACATTCAGTACTTC.

This clone has a single count. This chain links TRBV6-1 with TRBJ1-1; 7 bases map to TRBD1. The CDR3 length is 18 residues. V was pared by 0 bases and J by 3 bases, with 13 bases of the junction left unmatched. Germline CDR1 reads MNHNS; CDR2 reads SASEGT. The CDR3 coding sequence is TGTGCCAGCAGTGAAGCGCCAGGGGGTTGGATGTGCGACACTGAAGCTTTCTTT. Its translation is CASSEAPGGWMCDTEAFF.

V is TRBV14 and J is TRBJ2-1; TRBD1 matches at 9 bases. Germline loops: CDR1 SGHDN, CDR2 FVKESK. This CDR3 contains 14 residues. V shed 3 bases, J shed 8 bases, and the junction held 5 bases outside the gene matches. The DNA of the CDR3 is TGTGCCAGCAGCCAGGGACAGGGCAAGGATGAGCAGTTCTTC. Translation gives CASSQGQGKDEQFF.

The chain joins TRBV25-1 to TRBJ2-7; 7 positions agree with TRBD1. CDR3 size: 14 residues. The germline V gene encodes CDR1 MGHDK and CDR2 SYGVNS. After removal of 8 bases from V and 1 base from J, the junction contained 8 bases not matched to a gene. The CDR3 coding sequence is TGTGCCAGCCCTGAAAAGGGACAGTCCTACGAGCAGTACTTC. Amino acid sequence: CASPEKGQSYEQYF.

The chain uses TRBV5-4 and TRBJ2-3, with TRBD2 matching 14 bases. The CDR3 is made up of 19 amino acids. Germline-derived CDR1 and CDR2 are SGHNT and YYREEE (reference sequence). Losses at the gene ends were 4 bases for V and 10 bases for J; bases not matched to a gene: 20. CDR3 sequence: CASSTRTSGGTSGFNAQYF. The DNA of the CDR3 is TGTGCCAGCAGCACCCGGACTAGCGGGGGGACATCCGGTTTCAACGCGCAGTATTTT.

The chain combines TRBV5-6 with TRBJ1-3, with D perhaps TRBD1 (6 bases). The CDR3 consists of 18 residues. V was clipped by 0 bases and J by 0 bases, with 16 bases between them. Germline lookup yields CDR1 SGHDT and CDR2 YYEEEE. The DNA of the CDR3 is TGTGCCAGCAGCTTGGGGGGGCCCCCGTGGTACTCTGGAAACACCATATATTTT. This translates into CASSLGGPPWYSGNTIYF.

The chain recombines TRBV5-6 with TRBJ2-3; TRBD1 matches 8 bases. J lost 4 bases, V lost 2 bases, and 15 bases had no gene match. The CDR3 runs to 18 residues. Germline values: CDR1 SGHDT, CDR2 YYEEEE. The CDR3 is CASSFFPGQGAHADTQYF. In nucleotides, the CDR3 is TGTGCCAGCAGCTTTTTTCCAGGGCAGGGGGCGCATGCAGATACGCAGTATTTT.

The V call is TRBV4-1, the J call TRBJ2-1; possibly TRBD2 for D (6 bases). V was pared by 0 bases and J by 0 bases, with 12 bases between. Germline V lookup: CDR1 MGHRA, CDR2 YSYEKL. The CDR3 totals 17 residues. In DNA form, the CDR3 reads TGCGCCAGCAGCCAAGATCATAGCGGTAGCTCCTACAATGAGCAGTTCTTC. It yields the protein CASSQDHSGSSYNEQFF.

This clone was seen just once. V and J are TRBV14 and TRBJ2-7; 8 bases align to TRBD1. Germline V lookup: CDR1 SGHDN, CDR2 FVKESK. The trim removed 4 bases at V and 7 bases at J, leaving 9 bases unmatched. CDR3 size: 14 residues. The CDR3 region has the DNA TGTGCCAGCAGCCCAGAGGACAGGGCGAGGGAGCAGTACTTC. It translates to CASSPEDRAREQYF.

The chain has TRBV27 and TRBJ2-7, with 15 positions matching TRBD2. The length of the CDR3 is 21 residues. Germline CDR1 and CDR2: MNHEY and SMNVEV (reference sequence). The trim removed 4 bases at V and 1 base at J, leaving 17 bases unmatched. CDR3 coding DNA: TGTGCCAGCAGTTCCGCAGTGGGGACTAGCGGGAGGCAGTTCAGGTCCTACGAGCAGTACTTC. Its protein is CASSSAVGTSGRQFRSYEQYF.

V is TRBV7-9 and J is TRBJ2-2, with D perhaps TRBD1 (5 bases). Germline-derived CDR1 and CDR2 are SEHNR and FQNEAQ (reference sequence). The CDR3 runs to 13 residues. V was trimmed by 9 bases and J by 8 bases, leaving 16 bases between them. The CDR3 DNA reads as TGTGCCAGTTCACCGTTACGACAGGGGGAGCTGTTTTTT. Residues: CASSPLRQGELFF.

The chain joins TRBV25-1 to TRBJ1-2; 10 positions agree with TRBD1. With V trimmed by 2 bases and J by 6 bases, 12 bases remained unmatched. The CDR3 runs 17 residues. Per the germline V gene, CDR1 is MGHDK and CDR2 is SYGVNS. In nucleotides, the CDR3 is TGTGCCAGCAGTGAAGGACTTACAGGTGGGACAGGGGATGGCTACACCTTC. Protein: CASSEGLTGGTGDGYTF.